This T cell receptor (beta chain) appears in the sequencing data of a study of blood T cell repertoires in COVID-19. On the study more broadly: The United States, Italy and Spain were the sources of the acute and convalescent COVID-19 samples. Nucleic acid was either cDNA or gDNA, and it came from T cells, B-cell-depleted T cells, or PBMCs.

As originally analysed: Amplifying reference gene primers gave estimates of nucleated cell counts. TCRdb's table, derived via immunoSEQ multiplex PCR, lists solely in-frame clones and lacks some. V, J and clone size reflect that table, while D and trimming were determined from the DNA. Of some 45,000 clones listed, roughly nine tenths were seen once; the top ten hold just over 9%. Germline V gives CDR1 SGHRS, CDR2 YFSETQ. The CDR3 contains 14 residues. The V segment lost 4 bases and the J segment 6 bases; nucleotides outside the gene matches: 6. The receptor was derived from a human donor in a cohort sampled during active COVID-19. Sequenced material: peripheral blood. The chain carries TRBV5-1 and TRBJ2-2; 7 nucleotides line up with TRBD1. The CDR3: CASSPLQGSGELFF. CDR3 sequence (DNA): TGCGCCAGCAGCCCCCTACAGGGGTCCGGGGAGCTGTTTTTT.